These 6 T cell receptor beta chains share one sample of origin, sequenced in a study of molecular identifiers for immune sequencing clone quantification. MiXCR was run by TCRdb on the PCR reads, yielding one entry per CDR3 protein. The data contain nearly 650,000 distinct CDR3 sequences, around 25% of them singletons. Sample: naive CD8+ T cells from blood, with Jurkat cell RNA spiked in. Subset denoted: FACS-sorted CD8+CD4-CCR7+CD45RA+ naive T cells. Source of these receptors: a human donor in good health. Some libraries in this study had Jurkat cell RNA spiked in.

The gene calls are TRBV10-3 and TRBJ2-2, with no clear D. Trimming removed 3 bases at V and 0 bases at J, with 5 bases between. Germline V gene data show CDR1 as ENHRY and CDR2 as SYGVKD. The CDR3 extends over 14 amino acids. The CDR3 nucleotides are TGTGCCATCAGTGACAACGCGAACACCGGGGAGCTGTTTTTT. Amino acids: CAISDNANTGELFF.

This clonotype was observed many times. This rearrangement joins TRBV2 to TRBJ2-3; no definite D call. CDR1 is SNHLY and CDR2 is FYNNEI in the germline V gene. Trimming removed 4 bases from V and 5 bases from J, with 10 bases in between. The CDR3 sequence is 13 residues long. CDR3 sequence: CASSAQLRDTQYF. CDR3 sequence (DNA): TGTGCCAGCAGTGCCCAGTTAAGAGATACGCAGTATTTT.

This clonotype came up many times. The chain joins TRBV6-6 to TRBJ2-3; 9 nucleotides match TRBD2. Trimming took 4 bases from V and 6 from J; bases not matched to a gene: 11. The CDR3 sequence is 16 residues long. Looked up from germline, CDR1 is MNHNY and CDR2 is SVGAGI (reference sequence). CDR3 nucleotide sequence: TGTGCCAGCAGTTTTTTAGCGGGAGTGGGGCATGATACGCAGTATTTT. Residues: CASSFLAGVGHDTQYF.

This clonotype was detected many times. DNA for the CDR3: TGCAGTGCTAGAGATCCTAGCGGGAGTTTCGACGAGCAGTACTTC. Residues: CSARDPSGSFDEQYF. The V call is TRBV20-1, the J call TRBJ2-7; TRBD2 aligns across 10 bases. This CDR3 has 15 amino acids. The V and J ends lost 0 bases and 5 bases, in that order; junction bases with no gene match: 7. Germline CDR1 DFQATT, CDR2 SNEGSKA (reference sequence).

Many counts were recorded for this clonotype. The CDR3 sequence is CASSHATGGAYEQYF. DNA of the CDR3: TGTGCCAGCAGCCACGCGACAGGGGGGGCCTACGAGCAGTACTTC. V and J are TRBV4-2 and TRBJ2-7; 9 bases are shared with TRBD1. The germline CDR1 and CDR2 sequences are LGHNA and YNFKEQ. Trimming took 3 bases from V and 2 from J; bases not matched to a gene: 5. The CDR3 extends over 15 amino acids.

This clonotype was picked up a small number of times. The gene calls are TRBV4-1 and TRBJ1-1, with TRBD1 matching over 8 bases. Germline CDR1 and CDR2: MGHRA and YSYEKL. The CDR3 has 16 residues. V was clipped by 5 bases and J by 6 bases; unmatched bases: 14. The CDR3: CASSADRVALGAEAFF. CDR3 DNA sequence: TGCGCCAGCAGCGCGGACAGGGTGGCTCTTGGCGCTGAAGCTTTCTTT.